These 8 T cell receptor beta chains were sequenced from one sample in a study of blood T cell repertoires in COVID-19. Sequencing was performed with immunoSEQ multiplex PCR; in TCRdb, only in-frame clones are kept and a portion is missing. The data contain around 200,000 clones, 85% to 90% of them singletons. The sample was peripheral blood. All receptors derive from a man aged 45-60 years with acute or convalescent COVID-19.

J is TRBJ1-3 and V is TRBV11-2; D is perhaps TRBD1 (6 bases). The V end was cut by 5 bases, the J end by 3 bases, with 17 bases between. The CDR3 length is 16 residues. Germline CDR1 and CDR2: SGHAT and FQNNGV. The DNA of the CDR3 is TGTGCCAGCAGCCAAGTCGGCAGGGGCTTTGGAAACACCATATATTTT. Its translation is CASSQVGRGFGNTIYF.

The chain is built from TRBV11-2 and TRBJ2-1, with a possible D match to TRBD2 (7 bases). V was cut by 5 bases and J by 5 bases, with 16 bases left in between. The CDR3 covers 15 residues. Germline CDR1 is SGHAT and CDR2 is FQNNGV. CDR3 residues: CASSVAAGAHNEQFF. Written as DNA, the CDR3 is TGTGCCAGCAGCGTCGCCGCGGGGGCGCACAATGAGCAGTTCTTC. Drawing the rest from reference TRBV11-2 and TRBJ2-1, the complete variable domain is EAGVAQSPRYKIIEKRQSVAFWCNPISGHATLYWYQQILGQGPKLLIQFQNNGVVDDSQLPKDRFSAERLKGVDSTLKIQPAKLEDSAVYLCASSVAAGAHNEQFFGPGTRLTVL.

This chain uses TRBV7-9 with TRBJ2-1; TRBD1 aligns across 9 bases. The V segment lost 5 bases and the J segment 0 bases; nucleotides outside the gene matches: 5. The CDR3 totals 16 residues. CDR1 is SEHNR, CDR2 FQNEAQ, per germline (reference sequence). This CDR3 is CASSPLTGGSYNEQFF. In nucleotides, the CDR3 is TGTGCCAGCAGCCCATTGACAGGGGGCTCCTACAATGAGCAGTTCTTC.

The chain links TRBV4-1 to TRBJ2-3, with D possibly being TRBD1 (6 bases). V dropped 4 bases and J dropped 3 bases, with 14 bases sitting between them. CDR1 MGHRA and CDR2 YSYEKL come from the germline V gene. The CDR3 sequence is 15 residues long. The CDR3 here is CASSLRGSTTDTQYF. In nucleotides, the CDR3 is TGCGCCAGCAGCCTTAGGGGGAGTACGACAGATACGCAGTATTTT.

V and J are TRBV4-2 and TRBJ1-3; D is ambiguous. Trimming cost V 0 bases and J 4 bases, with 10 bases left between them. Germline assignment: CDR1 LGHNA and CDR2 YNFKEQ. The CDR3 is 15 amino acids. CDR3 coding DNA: TGTGCCAGCAGCCAAGAAGGAACGAGGGGAAACACCATATATTTT. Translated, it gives CASSQEGTRGNTIYF.

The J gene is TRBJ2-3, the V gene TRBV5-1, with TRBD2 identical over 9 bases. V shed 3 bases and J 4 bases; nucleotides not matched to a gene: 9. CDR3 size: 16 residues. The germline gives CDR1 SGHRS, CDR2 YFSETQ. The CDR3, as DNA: TGCGCCAGCAGCTCCCTTAGCGGGAGTCGTGCAGATACGCAGTATTTT. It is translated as CASSSLSGSRADTQYF.

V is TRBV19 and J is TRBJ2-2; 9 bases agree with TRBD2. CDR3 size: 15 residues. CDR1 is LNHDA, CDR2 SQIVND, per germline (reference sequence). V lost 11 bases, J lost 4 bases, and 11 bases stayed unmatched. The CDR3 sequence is CAGPCQRGATGELFF. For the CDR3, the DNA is TGTGCCGGGCCCTGTCAGCGGGGGGCCACCGGGGAGCTGTTTTTT.

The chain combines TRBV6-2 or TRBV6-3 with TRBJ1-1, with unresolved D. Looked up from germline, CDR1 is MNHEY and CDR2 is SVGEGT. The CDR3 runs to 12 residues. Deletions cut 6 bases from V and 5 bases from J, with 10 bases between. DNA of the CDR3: TGTGCCAGCAGCCACATTAAGACTGAAGCTTTCTTT. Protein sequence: CASSHIKTEAFF.